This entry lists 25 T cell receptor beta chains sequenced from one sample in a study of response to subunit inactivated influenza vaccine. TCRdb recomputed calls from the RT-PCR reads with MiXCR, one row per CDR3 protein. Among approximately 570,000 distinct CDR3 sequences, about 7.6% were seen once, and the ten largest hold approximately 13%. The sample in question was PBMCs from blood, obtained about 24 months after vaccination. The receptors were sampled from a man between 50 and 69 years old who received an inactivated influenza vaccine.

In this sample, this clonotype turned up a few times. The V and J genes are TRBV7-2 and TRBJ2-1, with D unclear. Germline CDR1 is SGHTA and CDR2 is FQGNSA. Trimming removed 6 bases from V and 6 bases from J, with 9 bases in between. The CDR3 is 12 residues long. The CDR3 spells CASRNAGNEQFF. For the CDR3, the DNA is TGTGCCAGCAGGAACGCTGGCAATGAGCAGTTCTTC.

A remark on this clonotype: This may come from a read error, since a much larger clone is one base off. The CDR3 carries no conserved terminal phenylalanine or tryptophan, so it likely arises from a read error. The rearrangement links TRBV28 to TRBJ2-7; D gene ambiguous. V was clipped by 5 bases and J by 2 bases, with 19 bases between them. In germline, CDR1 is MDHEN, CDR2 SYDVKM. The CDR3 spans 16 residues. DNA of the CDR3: TGTGCCAGCAGTCGTCCCGAAGGGTATAACACCTACGAGCAGTACTCC. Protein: CASSRPEGYNTYEQYS.

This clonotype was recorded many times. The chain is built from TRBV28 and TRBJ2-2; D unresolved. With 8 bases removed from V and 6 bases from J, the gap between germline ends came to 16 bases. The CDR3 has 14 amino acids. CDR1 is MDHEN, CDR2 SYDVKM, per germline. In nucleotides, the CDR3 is TGTGCCAGCCGCTATTCATCACTTGCCGGGGAGCTGTTTTTT. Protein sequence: CASRYSSLAGELFF. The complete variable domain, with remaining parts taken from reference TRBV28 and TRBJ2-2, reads DVKVTQSSRYLVKRTGEKVFLECVQDMDHENMFWYRQDPGLGLRLIYFSYDVKMKEKGDIPEGYSVSREKKERFSLILESASTNQTSMYLCASRYSSLAGELFFGEGSRLTVL.

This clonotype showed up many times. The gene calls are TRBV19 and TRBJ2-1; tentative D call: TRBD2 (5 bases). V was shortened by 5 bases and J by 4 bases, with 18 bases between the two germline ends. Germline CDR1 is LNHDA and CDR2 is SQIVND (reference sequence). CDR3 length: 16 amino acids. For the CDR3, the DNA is TGTGCCAGTAGTCCAATGGCCGGGATAGGGTACAATGAGCAGTTCTTC. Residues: CASSPMAGIGYNEQFF.

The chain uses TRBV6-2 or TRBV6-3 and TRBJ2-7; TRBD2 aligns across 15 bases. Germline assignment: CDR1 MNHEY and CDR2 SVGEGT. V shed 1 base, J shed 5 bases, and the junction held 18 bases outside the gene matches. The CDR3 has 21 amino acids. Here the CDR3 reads CASSYFRPGLAGGAVSDEQYF. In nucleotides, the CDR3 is TGTGCCAGCAGTTACTTTCGACCGGGACTAGCGGGAGGAGCTGTATCCGACGAGCAGTACTTC.

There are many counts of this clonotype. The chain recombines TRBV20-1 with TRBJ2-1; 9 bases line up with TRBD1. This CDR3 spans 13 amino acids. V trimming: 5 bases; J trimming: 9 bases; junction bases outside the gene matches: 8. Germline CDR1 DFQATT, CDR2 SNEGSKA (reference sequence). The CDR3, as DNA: TGCAGTGCTCGGGGACAGGGTTTCGCTGAGCAGTTCTTC. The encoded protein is CSARGQGFAEQFF.

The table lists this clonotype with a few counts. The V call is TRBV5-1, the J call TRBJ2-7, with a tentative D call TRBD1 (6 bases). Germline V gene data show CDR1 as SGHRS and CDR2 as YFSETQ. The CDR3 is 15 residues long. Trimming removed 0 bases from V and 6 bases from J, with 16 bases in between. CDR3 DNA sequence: TGCGCCAGCAGCTTGGAGGGGGTGGGCGTGCGCGAGCAGTACTTC. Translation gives CASSLEGVGVREQYF.

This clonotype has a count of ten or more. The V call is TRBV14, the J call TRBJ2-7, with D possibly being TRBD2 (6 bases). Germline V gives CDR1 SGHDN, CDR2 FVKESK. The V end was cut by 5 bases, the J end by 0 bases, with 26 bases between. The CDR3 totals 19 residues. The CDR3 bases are TGTGCCAGCAGCACTAGCCCCTTCGTCCCGGGTCCGAGCTCCTACGAGCAGTACTTC. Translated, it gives CASSTSPFVPGPSSYEQYF. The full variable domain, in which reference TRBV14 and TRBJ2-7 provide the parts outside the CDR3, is EAGVTQFPSHSVIEKGQTVTLRCDPISGHDNLYWYRRVMGKEIKFLLHFVKESKQDESGMPNNRFLAERTGGTYSTLKVQPAELEDSGVYFCASSTSPFVPGPSSYEQYFGPGTRLTVT.

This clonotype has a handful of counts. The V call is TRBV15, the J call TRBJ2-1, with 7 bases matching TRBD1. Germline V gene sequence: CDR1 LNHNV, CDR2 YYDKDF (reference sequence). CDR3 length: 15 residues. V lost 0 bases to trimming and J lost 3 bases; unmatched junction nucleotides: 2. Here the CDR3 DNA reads TGTGCCACCAGCAGAGAGCAGGGGGACTACAATGAGCAGTTCTTC. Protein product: CATSREQGDYNEQFF.

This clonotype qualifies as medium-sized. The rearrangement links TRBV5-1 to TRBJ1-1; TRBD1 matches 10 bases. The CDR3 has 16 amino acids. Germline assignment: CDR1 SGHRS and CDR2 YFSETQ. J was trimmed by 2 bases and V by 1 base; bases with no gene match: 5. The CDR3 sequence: CASSLTGTGDNTEAFF. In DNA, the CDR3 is TGCGCCAGCAGCTTGACCGGGACAGGGGATAACACTGAAGCTTTCTTT.

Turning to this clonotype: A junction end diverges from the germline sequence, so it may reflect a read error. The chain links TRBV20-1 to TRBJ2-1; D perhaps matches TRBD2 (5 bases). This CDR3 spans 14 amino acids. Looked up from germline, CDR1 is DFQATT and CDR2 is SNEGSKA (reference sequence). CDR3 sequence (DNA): TGCAGTGCTGCCCCCCCGGGAATGGCTAATGACCAGTTCTTC. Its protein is CSAAPPGMANDQFF.

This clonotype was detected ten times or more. The CDR3 loop is CASSFRAGELFF. In nucleotides, the CDR3 is TGCGCCAGCAGCTTTCGGGCCGGGGAGCTGTTTTTT. V and J are TRBV5-1 and TRBJ2-2; D is unclear. Germline loops: CDR1 SGHRS, CDR2 YFSETQ. This CDR3 comprises 12 residues. V shed 2 bases and J shed 6 bases, with 5 bases lying between them.

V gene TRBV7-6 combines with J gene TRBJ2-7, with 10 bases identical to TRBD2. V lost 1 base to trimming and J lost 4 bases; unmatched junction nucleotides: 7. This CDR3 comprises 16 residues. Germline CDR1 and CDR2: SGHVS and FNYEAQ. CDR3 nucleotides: TGTGCCAGCAGCTTAGAGTCTAGCGGGAGCTATTACGAGCAGTACTTC. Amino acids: CASSLESSGSYYEQYF.

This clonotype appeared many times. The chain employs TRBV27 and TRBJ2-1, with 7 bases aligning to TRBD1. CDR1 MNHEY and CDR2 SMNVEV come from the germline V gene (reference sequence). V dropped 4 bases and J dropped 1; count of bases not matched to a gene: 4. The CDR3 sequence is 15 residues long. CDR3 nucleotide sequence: TGTGCCAGCAGTTCCTCGACAGGGTCCTACAATGAGCAGTTCTTC. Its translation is CASSSSTGSYNEQFF.

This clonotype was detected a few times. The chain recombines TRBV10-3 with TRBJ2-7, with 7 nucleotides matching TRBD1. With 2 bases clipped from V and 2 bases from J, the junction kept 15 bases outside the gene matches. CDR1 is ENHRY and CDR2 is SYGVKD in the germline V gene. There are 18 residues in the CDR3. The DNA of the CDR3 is TGTGCCATCAGTGAGAAAAGAGTAAGGGGGCCGGGTGCCTACGAGCAGTACTTC. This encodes CAISEKRVRGPGAYEQYF.

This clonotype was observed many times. The CDR3, as DNA: TGTGCCAGCAGCCAAGGAGGCTACAATGAGCAGTTCTTC. Protein product: CASSQGGYNEQFF. The J gene is TRBJ2-1, the V gene TRBV12-3 or TRBV12-4; D might be TRBD2 (5 bases). The length of the CDR3 is 13 residues. V was pared by 6 bases and J by 3 bases, with 9 bases between.

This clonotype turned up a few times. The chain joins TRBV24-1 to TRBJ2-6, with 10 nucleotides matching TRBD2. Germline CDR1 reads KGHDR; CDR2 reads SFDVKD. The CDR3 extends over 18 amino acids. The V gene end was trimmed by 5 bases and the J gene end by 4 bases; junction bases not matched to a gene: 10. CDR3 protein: CATSGDIAGGTGANVLTF. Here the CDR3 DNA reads TGTGCCACCAGTGGGGATATAGCGGGAGGAACCGGGGCCAACGTCCTGACTTTC.

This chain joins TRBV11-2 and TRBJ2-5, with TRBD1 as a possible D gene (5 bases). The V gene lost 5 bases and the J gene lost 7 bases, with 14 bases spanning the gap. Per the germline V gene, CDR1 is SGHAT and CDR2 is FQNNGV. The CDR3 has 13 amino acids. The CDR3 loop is CASSVDTRSTQYF. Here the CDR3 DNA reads TGTGCCAGCAGCGTGGACACGCGGTCGACCCAGTACTTC.

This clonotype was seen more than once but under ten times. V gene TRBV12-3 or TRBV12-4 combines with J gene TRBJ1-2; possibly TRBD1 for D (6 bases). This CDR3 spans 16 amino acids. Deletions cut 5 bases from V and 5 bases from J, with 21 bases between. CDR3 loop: CASSKRGGARGYGYTF. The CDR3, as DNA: TGTGCCAGCAGTAAGCGAGGGGGGGCTCGTGGTTATGGCTACACCTTC.

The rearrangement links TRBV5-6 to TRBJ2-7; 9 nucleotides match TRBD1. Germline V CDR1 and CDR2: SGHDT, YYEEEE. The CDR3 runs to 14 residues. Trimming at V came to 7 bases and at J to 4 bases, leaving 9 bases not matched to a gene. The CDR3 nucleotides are TGTGCCAGCGGCCCCCCGGGACAGGGTTACGAGCAGTACTTC. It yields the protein CASGPPGQGYEQYF. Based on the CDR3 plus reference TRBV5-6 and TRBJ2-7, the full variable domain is DAGVTQSPTHLIKTRGQQVTLRCSPKSGHDTVSWYQQALGQGPQFIFQYYEEEERQRGNFPDRFSGHQFPNYSSELNVNALLLGDSALYLCASGPPGQGYEQYFGPGTRLTVT.

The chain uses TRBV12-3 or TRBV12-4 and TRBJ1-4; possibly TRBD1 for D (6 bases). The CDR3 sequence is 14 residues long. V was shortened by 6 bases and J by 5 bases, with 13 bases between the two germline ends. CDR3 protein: CASSRGGINEKLFF. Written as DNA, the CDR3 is TGTGCCAGCAGCCGAGGGGGAATAAATGAAAAACTGTTTTTT.

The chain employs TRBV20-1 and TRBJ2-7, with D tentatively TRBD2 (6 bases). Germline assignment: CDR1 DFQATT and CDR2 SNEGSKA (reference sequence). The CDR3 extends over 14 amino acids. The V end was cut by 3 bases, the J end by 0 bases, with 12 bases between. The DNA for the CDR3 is TGCAGTGCTAGGGCGGGTAGCGGCTCCTACGAGCAGTACTTC. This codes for CSARAGSGSYEQYF.

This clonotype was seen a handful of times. CDR3 loop: CASSLGPPGNTEAFF. Here the CDR3 DNA reads TGTGCCAGCAGTTTAGGGCCCCCAGGGAACACTGAAGCTTTCTTT. The J gene is TRBJ1-1, the V gene TRBV12-3 or TRBV12-4; D is uncertain. V lost 1 base and J lost 1, with 10 bases in between. The CDR3 sequence is 15 residues long.

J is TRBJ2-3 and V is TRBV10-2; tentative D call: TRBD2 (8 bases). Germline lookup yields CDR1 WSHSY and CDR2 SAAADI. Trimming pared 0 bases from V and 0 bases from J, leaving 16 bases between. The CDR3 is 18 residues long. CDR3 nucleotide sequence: TGCGCCAGCAGTGAGTCGACAGGGTTAGCGGGGAGCACAGATACGCAGTATTTT. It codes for CASSESTGLAGSTDTQYF.

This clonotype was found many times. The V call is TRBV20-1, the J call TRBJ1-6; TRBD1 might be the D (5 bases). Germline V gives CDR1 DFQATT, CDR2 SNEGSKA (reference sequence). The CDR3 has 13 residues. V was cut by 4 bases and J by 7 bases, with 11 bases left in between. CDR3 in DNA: TGCAGTGCTAACGGGGCGCGGAATTCACCCCTCCACTTT. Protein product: CSANGARNSPLHF.